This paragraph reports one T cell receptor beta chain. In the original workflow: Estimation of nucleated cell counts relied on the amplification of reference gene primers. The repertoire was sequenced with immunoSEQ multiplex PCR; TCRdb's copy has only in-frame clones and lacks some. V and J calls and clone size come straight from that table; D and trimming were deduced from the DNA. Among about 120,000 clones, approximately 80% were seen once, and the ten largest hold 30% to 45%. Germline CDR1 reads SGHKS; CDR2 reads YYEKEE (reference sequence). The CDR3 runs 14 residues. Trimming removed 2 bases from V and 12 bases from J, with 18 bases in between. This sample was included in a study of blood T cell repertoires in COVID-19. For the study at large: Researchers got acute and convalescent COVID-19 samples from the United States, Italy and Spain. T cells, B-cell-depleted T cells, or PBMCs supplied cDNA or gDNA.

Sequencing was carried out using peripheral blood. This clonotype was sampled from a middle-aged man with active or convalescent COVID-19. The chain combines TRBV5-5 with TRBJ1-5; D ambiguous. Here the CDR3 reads CASSFDLVTKRQHF. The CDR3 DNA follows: TGTGCCAGCAGCTTCGATCTGGTTACCAAGCGCCAGCATTTT. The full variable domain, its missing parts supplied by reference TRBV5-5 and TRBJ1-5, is DAGVTQSPTHLIKTRGQQVTLRCSPISGHKSVSWYQQVLGQGPQFIFQYYEKEERGRGNFPDRFSARQFPNYSSELNVNALLLGDSALYLCASSFDLVTKRQHFGDGTRLSIL.